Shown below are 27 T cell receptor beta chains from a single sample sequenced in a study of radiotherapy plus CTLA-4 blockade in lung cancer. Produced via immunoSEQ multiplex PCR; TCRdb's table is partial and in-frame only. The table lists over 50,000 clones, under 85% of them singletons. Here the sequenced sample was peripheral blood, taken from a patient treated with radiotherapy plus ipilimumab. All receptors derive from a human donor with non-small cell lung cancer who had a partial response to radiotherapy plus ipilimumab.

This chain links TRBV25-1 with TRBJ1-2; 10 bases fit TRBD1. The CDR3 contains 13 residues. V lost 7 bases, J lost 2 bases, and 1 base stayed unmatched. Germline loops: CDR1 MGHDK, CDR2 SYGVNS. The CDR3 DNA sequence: TGTGCCAGCACGACAGGGGGCAACTATGGCTACACCTTC. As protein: CASTTGGNYGYTF.

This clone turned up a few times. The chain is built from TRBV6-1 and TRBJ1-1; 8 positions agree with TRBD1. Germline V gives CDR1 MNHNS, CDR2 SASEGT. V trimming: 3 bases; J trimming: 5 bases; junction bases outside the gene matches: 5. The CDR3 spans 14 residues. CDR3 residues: CASSDNRGGTEAFF. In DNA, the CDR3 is TGTGCCAGCAGTGATAACAGGGGGGGGACTGAAGCTTTCTTT.

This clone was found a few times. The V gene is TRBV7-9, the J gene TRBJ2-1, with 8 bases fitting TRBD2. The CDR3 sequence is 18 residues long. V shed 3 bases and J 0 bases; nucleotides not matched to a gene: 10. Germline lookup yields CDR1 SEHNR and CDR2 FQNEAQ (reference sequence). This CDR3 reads CASSLAGGPSSSYNEQFF. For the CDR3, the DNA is TGTGCCAGCAGCTTGGCGGGGGGTCCCTCAAGCTCCTACAATGAGCAGTTCTTC. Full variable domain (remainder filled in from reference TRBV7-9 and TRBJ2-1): DTGVSQNPRHKITKRGQNVTFRCDPISEHNRLYWYRQTLGQGPEFLTYFQNEAQLEKSRLLSDRFSAERPKGSFSTLEIQRTEQGDSAMYLCASSLAGGPSSSYNEQFFGPGTRLTVL.

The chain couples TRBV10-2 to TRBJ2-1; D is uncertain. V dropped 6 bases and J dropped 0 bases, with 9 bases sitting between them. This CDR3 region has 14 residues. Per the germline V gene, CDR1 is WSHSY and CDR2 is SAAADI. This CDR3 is CASSHVSSYNEQFF. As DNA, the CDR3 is TGCGCCAGCAGCCACGTGAGCTCCTACAATGAGCAGTTCTTC.

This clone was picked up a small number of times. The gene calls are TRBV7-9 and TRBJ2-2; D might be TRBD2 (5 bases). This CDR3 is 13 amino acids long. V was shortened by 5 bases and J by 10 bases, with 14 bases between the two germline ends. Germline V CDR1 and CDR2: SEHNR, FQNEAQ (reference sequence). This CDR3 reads CASSPSGREELFF. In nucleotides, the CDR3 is TGTGCCAGCAGCCCGTCGGGGAGAGAGGAGCTGTTTTTT. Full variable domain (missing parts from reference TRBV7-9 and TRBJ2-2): DTGVSQNPRHKITKRGQNVTFRCDPISEHNRLYWYRQTLGQGPEFLTYFQNEAQLEKSRLLSDRFSAERPKGSFSTLEIQRTEQGDSAMYLCASSPSGREELFFGEGSRLTVL.

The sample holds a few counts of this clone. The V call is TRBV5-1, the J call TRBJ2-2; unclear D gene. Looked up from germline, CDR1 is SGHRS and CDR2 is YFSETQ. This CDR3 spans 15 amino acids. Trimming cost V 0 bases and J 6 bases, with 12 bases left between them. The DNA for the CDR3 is TGCGCCAGCAGCTTGGATTATCCGGTGGCCGGGGAGCTGTTTTTT. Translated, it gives CASSLDYPVAGELFF.

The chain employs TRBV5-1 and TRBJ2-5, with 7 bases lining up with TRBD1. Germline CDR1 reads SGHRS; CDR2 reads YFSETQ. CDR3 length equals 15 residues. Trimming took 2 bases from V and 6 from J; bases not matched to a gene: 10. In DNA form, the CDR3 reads TGCGCCAGCAGCTTTGCTCAGGGGGAGTTAAAGACCCAGTACTTC. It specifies CASSFAQGELKTQYF.

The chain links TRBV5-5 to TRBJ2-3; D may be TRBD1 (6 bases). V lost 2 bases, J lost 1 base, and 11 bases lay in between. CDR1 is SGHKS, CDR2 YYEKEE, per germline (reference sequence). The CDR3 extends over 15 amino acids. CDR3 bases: TGTGCCAGCAGCTTACAGGGATGGGGCACAGATACGCAGTATTTT. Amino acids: CASSLQGWGTDTQYF.

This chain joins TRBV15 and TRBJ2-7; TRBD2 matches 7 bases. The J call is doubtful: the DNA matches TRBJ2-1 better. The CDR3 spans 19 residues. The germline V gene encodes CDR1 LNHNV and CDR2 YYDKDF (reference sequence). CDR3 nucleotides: TGTGCCACCAGCAGAACACTTGGGGGGGAACAGCTCTCCTACAATGAGCAGTTCTTC. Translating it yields CATSRTLGGEQLSYNEQFF.

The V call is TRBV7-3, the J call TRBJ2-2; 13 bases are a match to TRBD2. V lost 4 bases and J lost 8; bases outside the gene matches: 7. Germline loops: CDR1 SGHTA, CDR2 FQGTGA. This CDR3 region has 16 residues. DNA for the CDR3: TGTGCCAGCAGCTCTGCCGGGACTAGCGGGGTAGGGGAGCTGTTTTTT. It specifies CASSSAGTSGVGELFF.

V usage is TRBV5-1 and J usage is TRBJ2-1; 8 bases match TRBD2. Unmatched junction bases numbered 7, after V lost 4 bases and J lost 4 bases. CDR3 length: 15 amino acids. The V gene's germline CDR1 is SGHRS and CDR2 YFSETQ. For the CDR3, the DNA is TGCGCCAGCAGCCAGGCGGGGGGCTCATACAATGAGCAGTTCTTC. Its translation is CASSQAGGSYNEQFF.

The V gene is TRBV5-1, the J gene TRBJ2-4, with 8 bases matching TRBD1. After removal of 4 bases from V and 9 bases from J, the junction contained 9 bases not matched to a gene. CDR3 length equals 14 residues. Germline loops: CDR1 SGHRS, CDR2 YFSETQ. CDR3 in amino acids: CASSHDRGMGIQYF. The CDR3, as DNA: TGCGCCAGCAGCCATGACAGGGGCATGGGCATTCAGTACTTC. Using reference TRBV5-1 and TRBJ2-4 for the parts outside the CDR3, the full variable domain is KAGVTQTPRYLIKTRGQQVTLSCSPISGHRSVSWYQQTPGQGLQFLFEYFSETQRNKGNFPGRFSGRQFSNSRSEMNVSTLELGDSALYLCASSHDRGMGIQYFGAGTRLSVL.

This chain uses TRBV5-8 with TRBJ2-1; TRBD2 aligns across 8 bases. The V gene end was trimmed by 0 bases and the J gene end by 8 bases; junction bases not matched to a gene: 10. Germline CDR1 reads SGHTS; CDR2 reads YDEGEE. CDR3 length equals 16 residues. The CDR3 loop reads CASSLGEGLANDEQFF. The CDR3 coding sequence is TGTGCCAGCAGCTTGGGGGAAGGACTAGCTAACGATGAGCAGTTCTTC.

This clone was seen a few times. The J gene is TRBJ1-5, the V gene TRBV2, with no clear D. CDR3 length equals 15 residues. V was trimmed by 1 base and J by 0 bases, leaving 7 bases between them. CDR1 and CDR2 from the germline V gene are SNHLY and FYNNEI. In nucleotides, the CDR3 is TGTGCCAGCAGTGAAGGGGCAGCTAGCAATCAGCCCCAGCATTTT. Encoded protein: CASSEGAASNQPQHF.

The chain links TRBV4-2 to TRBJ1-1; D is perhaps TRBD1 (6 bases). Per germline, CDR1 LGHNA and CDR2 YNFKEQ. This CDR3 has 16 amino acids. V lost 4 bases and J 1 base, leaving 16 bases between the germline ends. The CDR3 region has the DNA TGTGCCAGCAGCCGCCAACCAAAAGGGGGGAACACTGAAGCTTTCTTT. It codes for CASSRQPKGGNTEAFF.

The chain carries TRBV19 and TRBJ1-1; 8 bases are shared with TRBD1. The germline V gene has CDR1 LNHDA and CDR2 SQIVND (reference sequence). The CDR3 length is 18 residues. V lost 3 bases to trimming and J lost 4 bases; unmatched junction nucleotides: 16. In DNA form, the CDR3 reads TGTGCCAGTAGTATGATGCCGGGCCTCAGGGGGCACAGCACTGAAGCTTTCTTT. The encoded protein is CASSMMPGLRGHSTEAFF.

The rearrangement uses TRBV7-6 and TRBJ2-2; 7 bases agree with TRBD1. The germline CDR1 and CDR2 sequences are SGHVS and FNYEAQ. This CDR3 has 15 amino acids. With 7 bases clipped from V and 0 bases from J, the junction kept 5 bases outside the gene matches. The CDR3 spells CASTMGTANTGELFF. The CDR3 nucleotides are TGTGCCAGCACCATGGGGACAGCGAACACCGGGGAGCTGTTTTTT.

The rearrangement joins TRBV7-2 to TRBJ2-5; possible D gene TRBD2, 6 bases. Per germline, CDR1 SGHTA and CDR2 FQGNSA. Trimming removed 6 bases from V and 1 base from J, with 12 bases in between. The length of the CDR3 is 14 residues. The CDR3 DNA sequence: TGTGCCAGCAGGAGGGCCGGGGGCCAAGAGACCCAGTACTTC. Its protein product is CASRRAGGQETQYF.

CDR3 in amino acids: CASRLRGGINEQFF. The CDR3 region has the DNA TGTGCCAGCAGACTTCGGGGGGGAATAAATGAGCAGTTCTTC. The chain employs TRBV6-1 and TRBJ2-1, with 8 bases matching TRBD2. V shed 6 bases and J 7 bases; nucleotides not matched to a gene: 8. The length of the CDR3 is 14 residues. CDR1 is MNHNS and CDR2 is SASEGT in the germline V gene.

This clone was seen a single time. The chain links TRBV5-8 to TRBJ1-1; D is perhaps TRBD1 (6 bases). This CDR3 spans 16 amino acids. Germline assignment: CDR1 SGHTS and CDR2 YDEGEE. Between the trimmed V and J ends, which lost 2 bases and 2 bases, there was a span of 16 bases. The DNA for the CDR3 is TGTGCCAGCAGCTTAGGGGTTTACAGGGTCAACACTGAAGCTTTCTTT. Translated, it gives CASSLGVYRVNTEAFF.

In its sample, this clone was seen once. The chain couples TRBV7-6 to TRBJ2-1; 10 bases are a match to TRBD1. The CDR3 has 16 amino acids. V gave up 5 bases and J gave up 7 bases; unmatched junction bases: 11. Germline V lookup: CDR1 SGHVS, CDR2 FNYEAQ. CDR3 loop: CASSPGQGSEVNEQFF. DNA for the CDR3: TGTGCCAGCAGCCCGGGACAGGGGTCGGAAGTAAATGAGCAGTTCTTC.

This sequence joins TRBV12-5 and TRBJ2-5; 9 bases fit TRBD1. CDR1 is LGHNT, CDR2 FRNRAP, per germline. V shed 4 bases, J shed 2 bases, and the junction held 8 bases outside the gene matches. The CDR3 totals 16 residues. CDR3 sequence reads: CASGSGTGRGQETQYF. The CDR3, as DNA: TGTGCTAGTGGTTCTGGGACAGGGAGAGGACAAGAGACCCAGTACTTC. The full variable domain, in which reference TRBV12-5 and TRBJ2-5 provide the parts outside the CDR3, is DARVTQTPRHKVTEMGQEVTMRCQPILGHNTVFWYRQTMMQGLELLAYFRNRAPLDDSGMPKDRFSAEMPDATLATLKIQPSEPRDSAVYFCASGSGTGRGQETQYFGPGTRLLVL.

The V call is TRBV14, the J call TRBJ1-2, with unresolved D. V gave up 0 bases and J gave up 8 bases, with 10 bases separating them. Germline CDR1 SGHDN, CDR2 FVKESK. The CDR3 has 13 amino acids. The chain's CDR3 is CASSQDVRRGYTF. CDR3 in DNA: TGTGCCAGCAGCCAAGATGTCAGGCGAGGCTACACCTTC. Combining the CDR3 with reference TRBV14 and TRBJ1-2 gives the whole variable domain EAGVTQFPSHSVIEKGQTVTLRCDPISGHDNLYWYRRVMGKEIKFLLHFVKESKQDESGMPNNRFLAERTGGTYSTLKVQPAELEDSGVYFCASSQDVRRGYTFGSGTRLTVV.

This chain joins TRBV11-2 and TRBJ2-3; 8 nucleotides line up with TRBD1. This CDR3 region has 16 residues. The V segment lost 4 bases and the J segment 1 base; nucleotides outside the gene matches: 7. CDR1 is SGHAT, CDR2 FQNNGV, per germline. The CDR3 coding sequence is TGTGCCAGCAGCTCCAATGGGGGACAGGGCACAGATACGCAGTATTTT. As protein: CASSSNGGQGTDTQYF.

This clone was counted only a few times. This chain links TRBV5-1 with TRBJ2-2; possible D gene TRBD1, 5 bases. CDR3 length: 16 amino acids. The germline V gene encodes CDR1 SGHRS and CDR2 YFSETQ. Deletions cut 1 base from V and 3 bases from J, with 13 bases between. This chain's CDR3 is CASSLTEQAYTGELFF. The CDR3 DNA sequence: TGCGCCAGCAGCTTGACGGAACAGGCCTACACCGGGGAGCTGTTTTTT.

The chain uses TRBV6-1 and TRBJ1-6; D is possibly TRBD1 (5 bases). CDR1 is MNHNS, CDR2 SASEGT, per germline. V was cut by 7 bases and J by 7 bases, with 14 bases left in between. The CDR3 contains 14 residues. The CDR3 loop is CASIPVQGNSPLHF. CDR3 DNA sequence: TGTGCCAGCATACCAGTGCAGGGAAATTCACCCCTCCACTTT.

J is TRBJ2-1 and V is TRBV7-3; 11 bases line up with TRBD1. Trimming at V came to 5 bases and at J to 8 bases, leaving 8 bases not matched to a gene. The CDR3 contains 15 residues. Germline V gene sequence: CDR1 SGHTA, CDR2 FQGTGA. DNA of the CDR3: TGTGCCAGCAGCCCCGGGACAGGGGGTTGGGATGAGCAGTTCTTC. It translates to CASSPGTGGWDEQFF.